These T cell receptor beta chains were read from a single sample in a study of molecular identifiers for immune sequencing clone quantification. TCRdb itself ran the PCR reads through MiXCR, one entry per CDR3 protein. The sample yields about 640,000 distinct CDR3 sequences, about 20% seen once. The sequencing input was naive CD8+ T cells from blood, with Jurkat cell RNA spiked in. These receptors all come from a human donor in good health. Some libraries in this study had Jurkat cell RNA spiked in. Both conserved end residues are part of each CDR3. A D gene is named only where the DNA matches it firmly. A clone size is listed for some rows: how often the clone was seen (once, few, many), or a class if it is expanded.

j_call clone_size d_call v_call cdr3_aa cdr3_nt
TRBJ2-7 few TRBD1 TRBV20-1 CSARGTAYEQYF TGCAGTGCTAGGGGGACAGCTTACGAGCAGTACTTC
TRBJ2-3 many TRBD2 TRBV4-3 CASSQDGRATDTQYF TGCGCCAGCAGCCAAGACGGGAGGGCCACAGATACGCAGTATTTT
TRBJ1-1 many - TRBV20-1 CSARYRDPEAFF TGCAGTGCTAGATACAGGGATCCAGAAGCTTTCTTT
TRBJ2-1 - TRBD2 TRBV20-1 CSVTSGGNEQFF TGCAGTGTTACTAGCGGAGGCAATGAGCAGTTCTTC
TRBJ1-5 many - TRBV19 CASRQGLDQPQHF TGTGCCAGTAGACAGGGTTTGGATCAGCCCCAGCATTTT
TRBJ2-3 many - TRBV6-2/TRBV6-3 CASSYFGVTDTQYF TGTGCCAGCAGTTACTTTGGCGTCACAGATACGCAGTATTTT
TRBJ2-7 few TRBD1 TRBV6-2/TRBV6-3 CASNTIFGTVGYEQYF TGTGCCAGCAATACCATCTTTGGGACAGTTGGGTACGAGCAGTACTTC
TRBJ1-1 few - TRBV12-3/TRBV12-4 CASSRYMNTEAFF TGTGCCAGCAGCCGGTATATGAACACTGAAGCTTTCTTT
TRBJ2-2 many TRBD2 TRBV6-6 CASSQGLAGDTGELFF TGTGCCAGCAGCCAGGGACTAGCGGGAGACACCGGGGAGCTGTTTTTT
TRBJ2-5 - - TRBV11-2 CASSLSGTQYF TGTGCCAGCAGTCTCTCGGGGACCCAGTACTTC
TRBJ2-7 - TRBD2 TRBV27 CASSLPPTSGRGEQYF TGTGCCAGCAGTCTCCCCCCTACTAGCGGGAGAGGTGAGCAGTACTTC